These 17 T cell receptor beta chains were sequenced from one sample in a study of blood T cell repertoires in COVID-19 (dated by TCRdb to the early 2020s). Receptors were amplified or captured by the immunoSEQ multiplex PCR assay. Sourced from immuneACCESS, this table was stored by TCRdb with only in-frame sequences that have V and J called. A share of the clones is absent; for the studies checked, an unresolved V gene accounts for under half, and the remainder has no known explanation. The sample contains over 70,000 clones, approximately 79% of them found a single time. The leading ten clones occupy about 16% of the sample. Sequencing was carried out using peripheral blood. These receptors were obtained from a man aged 65-85 years with active or convalescent COVID-19.

This clone has only one observation. The V call is TRBV7-2, the J call TRBJ2-7, with D possibly being TRBD2 (6 bases). V was pared by 5 bases and J by 1 base, with 24 bases between. Germline-derived CDR1 and CDR2 are SGHTA and FQGNSA. The CDR3 length is 18 residues. CDR3: CASSPQTLGQGGSYEQYF. The CDR3 DNA follows: TGTGCCAGCAGCCCACAGACCCTCGGACAAGGAGGGTCCTACGAGCAGTACTTC.

V usage is TRBV5-8 and J usage is TRBJ2-5; 7 bases map to TRBD1. This CDR3 spans 15 amino acids. Germline V CDR1 and CDR2: SGHTS, YDEGEE. Trimming cost V 5 bases and J 4 bases; bases outside gene matches: 11. CDR3 DNA sequence: TGTGCCAGCAGTTTAATCAGGGGGAGCGGAGAGACCCAGTACTTC. Encoded protein: CASSLIRGSGETQYF.

This clone was recorded only once. V is TRBV28 and J is TRBJ1-2; the D is unclear. Germline CDR1 and CDR2: MDHEN and SYDVKM. V lost 2 bases and J lost 7, with 20 bases in between. This CDR3 spans 16 amino acids. The DNA for the CDR3 is TGTGCCAGCAGTTTAGTAGGCGGAACTCGAAATGTTGGCTACACCTTC. Amino acids: CASSLVGGTRNVGYTF.

The genes are TRBV3-1 (or the pseudogene TRBV3-2) and TRBJ2-3, with 10 nucleotides matching TRBD2. V was clipped by 2 bases and J by 7 bases; unmatched bases: 9. Looked up from germline, CDR1 is LGHDT and CDR2 is YNNKEL (reference sequence). This CDR3 has 16 residues. DNA of the CDR3: TGTGCCAGCAGCCAACTATTGGGACTAGCGCCCAATACGCAGTATTTT. Translated, it gives CASSQLLGLAPNTQYF.

This clone came up a few times. The gene calls are TRBV19 and TRBJ2-1; maybe TRBD2 (6 bases). The V gene lost 6 bases and the J gene lost 8 bases, with 20 bases spanning the gap. The CDR3 sequence is 15 residues long. The germline gives CDR1 LNHDA, CDR2 SQIVND (reference sequence). CDR3 region: CASRRKPGVGDEQFF. For the CDR3, the DNA is TGTGCCAGTAGAAGGAAGCCGGGGGTGGGAGATGAGCAGTTCTTC.

This chain joins TRBV19 and TRBJ2-3; tentatively, D is TRBD2 (5 bases). CDR1 and CDR2 (germline): LNHDA, SQIVND (reference sequence). The CDR3 is 14 amino acids. V dropped 4 bases and J dropped 4 bases, with 12 bases sitting between them. This CDR3 reads CASSTASNSDTQYF. The CDR3, as DNA: TGTGCCAGTAGTACCGCTAGCAACTCAGATACGCAGTATTTT.

The table lists this clone with a few counts. The chain joins TRBV3-1 (or the pseudogene TRBV3-2) to TRBJ1-2; 8 nucleotides match TRBD1. V lost 0 bases, J lost 5 bases, and 8 bases stayed unmatched. This CDR3 has 16 amino acids. Per germline, CDR1 LGHDT and CDR2 YNNKEL (reference sequence). The CDR3 spells CASSQDRGRTWYGYTF. As DNA, the CDR3 is TGTGCCAGCAGCCAAGACAGGGGGCGGACTTGGTATGGCTACACCTTC.

This clone was detected a few times. An end of the junction does not agree with germline; a read error may underlie this. J is TRBJ2-3 and V is TRBV7-2; TRBD2 agrees at 10 bases. Germline CDR1 and CDR2: SGHTA and FQGNSA. The CDR3 length is 15 residues. The CDR3 bases are TGTGCCGGCAGCAGACCTAGCGGGGGCTCCCTAACGCAGTATTTT. Translation: CAGSRPSGGSLTQYF.

A word on this clone: An end of the junction does not agree with germline; a read error may underlie this. DNA for the CDR3: TGTGCTAGCAGCCCGACAGGGGATCGAACAGATACGCAGTATTTT. Its translation is CASSPTGDRTDTQYF. The genes are TRBV7-7 and TRBJ2-3, with 8 positions matching TRBD1. Germline V lookup: CDR1 SSHAT, CDR2 FNYEAQ (reference sequence). CDR3 length equals 15 residues.

The rearrangement links TRBV30 to TRBJ2-1, with D possibly TRBD2 on 5 matching bases. V lost 5 bases and J lost 8, with 13 bases in between. The CDR3 runs to 12 residues. Looked up from germline, CDR1 is GTSNPN and CDR2 is SVGIG (reference sequence). The CDR3 bases are TGTGCCTGGGACCGTGAGGGTTATGAGCAGTTCTTC. It codes for CAWDREGYEQFF.

This chain joins TRBV19 and TRBJ1-1; D not certain. Between the trimmed V and J ends, which lost 2 bases and 1 base, there was a span of 8 bases. The CDR3 contains 14 residues. Germline V gene sequence: CDR1 LNHDA, CDR2 SQIVND (reference sequence). The CDR3 nucleotides read TGTGCCAGTAGTATAAGTACAGAGAACACTGAAGCTTTCTTT. This gives the protein CASSISTENTEAFF.

The V gene is TRBV4-1, the J gene TRBJ1-4; 7 bases line up with TRBD1. The CDR3 loop spans 14 amino acids. Germline V gene lookup returns CDR1 MGHRA and CDR2 YSYEKL. After removal of 3 bases from V and 8 bases from J, the junction contained 6 bases not matched to a gene. In DNA form, the CDR3 reads TGCGCCAGCAGCCAGTATGAGGGGGCCGAAAAACTGTTTTTT. Encoded protein: CASSQYEGAEKLFF.

The genes are TRBV29-1 and TRBJ1-1; D perhaps matches TRBD1 (6 bases). Germline-derived CDR1 and CDR2 are SQVTM and ANQGSEA. The CDR3 consists of 10 residues. V lost 5 bases, J lost 11 bases, and 12 bases lay in between. CDR3 in amino acids: CSVSGVRAFF. CDR3 coding DNA: TGCAGCGTTTCAGGGGTTCGGGCTTTCTTT.

This clone was detected a few times. The chain couples TRBV21-1 to TRBJ2-5; TRBD2, the D gene given by the table, was not confirmed from the DNA. TRBV21-1 is a known pseudogene. The CDR3 sequence is 15 residues long. CDR3 sequence: CASSGDSIRKETQYF. The CDR3 region has the DNA TGTGCCAGCAGTGGGGACTCTATCAGAAAAGAGACCCAGTACTTC.

The CDR3 coding sequence is TGTGCCAGCAACCTAGCGGGGGGAGCCGGGGAGCTGTTTTTT. Its translation is CASNLAGGAGELFF. V is TRBV11-2 and J is TRBJ2-2; 11 bases are a match to TRBD2. Germline CDR1 and CDR2: SGHAT and FQNNGV. CDR3 length: 14 residues. After removal of 7 bases from V and 6 bases from J, the junction contained 4 bases not matched to a gene. The complete variable domain, with remaining parts taken from reference TRBV11-2 and TRBJ2-2, reads EAGVAQSPRYKIIEKRQSVAFWCNPISGHATLYWYQQILGQGPKLLIQFQNNGVVDDSQLPKDRFSAERLKGVDSTLKIQPAKLEDSAVYLCASNLAGGAGELFFGEGSRLTVL.

V is TRBV6-5 and J is TRBJ2-5; D is perhaps TRBD2 (7 bases). CDR3 size: 13 residues. CDR1 and CDR2 (germline): MNHEY, SVGAGI. The V end lost 5 bases, the J end lost 5 bases, and 12 bases lay between the germline ends. Here the CDR3 reads CASSPRGAETQYF. CDR3 DNA: TGTGCCAGCAGTCCCCGGGGGGCGGAGACCCAGTACTTC.

The rearrangement joins TRBV5-8 to TRBJ1-4, with 9 bases identical to TRBD1. Losses at the gene ends were 4 bases for V and 4 bases for J; bases not matched to a gene: 8. Germline values: CDR1 SGHTS, CDR2 YDEGEE. The CDR3 contains 16 residues. The CDR3 protein is CASSQGTGSLNEKLFF. In DNA form, the CDR3 reads TGTGCCAGCAGCCAAGGGACAGGGTCCCTTAATGAAAAACTGTTTTTT.